This TCR beta chain was profiled in a study of blood T cell repertoires in COVID-19. At the level of the study: Collection of acute and convalescent COVID-19 samples took place in the United States, Italy and Spain. T cells, B-cell-depleted T cells, or PBMCs provided the cDNA or gDNA that served as material.

With 6 bases clipped from V and 6 bases from J, the junction kept 12 bases outside the gene matches. Germline loops: CDR1 SNHLY, CDR2 FYNNEI. The length of the CDR3 is 16 residues. The table lists this clone with a few counts. Methods used by the authors: Cell counts per sample came from amplifying reference gene primers. Profiled with immunoSEQ multiplex PCR; TCRdb holds only in-frame clones, not every one. The V and J calls and the clone size are those of that table, but D and trimming were determined from the DNA. The sample includes tens of thousands of clones, 70% to 85% of them seen just once. The chain joins TRBV2 to TRBJ2-2; 8 bases align to TRBD1. Sequencing input: peripheral blood. The sequence came from a man in his fifties or sixties with acute or convalescent COVID-19. The DNA of the CDR3 is TGTGCCAGCAGCCCCCGGGACAGGTGGGCGGCCGGGGAGCTGTTTTTT. It is translated as CASSPRDRWAAGELFF.